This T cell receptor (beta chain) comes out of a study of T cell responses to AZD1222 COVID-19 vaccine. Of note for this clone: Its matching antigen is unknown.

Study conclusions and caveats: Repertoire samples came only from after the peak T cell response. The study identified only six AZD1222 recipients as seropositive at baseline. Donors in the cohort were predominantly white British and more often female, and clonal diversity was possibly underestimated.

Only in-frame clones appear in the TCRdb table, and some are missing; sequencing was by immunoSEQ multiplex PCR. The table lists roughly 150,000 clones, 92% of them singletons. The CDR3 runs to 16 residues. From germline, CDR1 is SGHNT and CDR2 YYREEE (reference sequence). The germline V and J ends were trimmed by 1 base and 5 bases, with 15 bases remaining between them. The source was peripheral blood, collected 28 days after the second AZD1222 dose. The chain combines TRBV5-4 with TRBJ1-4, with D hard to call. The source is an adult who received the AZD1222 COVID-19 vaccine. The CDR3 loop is CASSLMVLGGNEKLFF. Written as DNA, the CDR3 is TGTGCCAGCAGCTTGATGGTATTAGGAGGGAATGAAAAACTGTTTTTT.